These T cell receptor beta chains were read from a single sample in a study of T cell repertoires in cytomegalovirus infection. Their cognate antigens are unknown. One entry per CDR3 protein results from TCRdb running MiXCR on the reads. The sample lists some 500,000 distinct CDR3 sequences; roughly a third were seen once. Source: cultured PBMCs, taken from culture after CMV antigen stimulation. The receptor source for this set is a human donor in good health (CMV status not recorded). Some clones in this sample may be carry-over from other donors' samples. Each CDR3 is given with its conserved first and last residue. A D gene is named only where the DNA matches it firmly. Clone size is stated in some rows and not others, as once, few, many or a class when expanded.

TGTGCCAGCAGTAATACAGTGAACACTGAAGCTTTCTTT CASSNTVNTEAFF NA TRBJ1-1 TRBV2 few
TGTGCCAGCAGCATAACAGCTTACAATGAGCAGTTCTTC CASSITAYNEQFF NA TRBJ2-1 TRBV6-6 NA
TGTGCCAGCAGCTTTGGAACAGAAAAACTGTTTTTT CASSFGTEKLFF NA TRBJ1-4 TRBV7-9 NA
TGTGCCAGCACCCTAGCGGGGGGCACAGATACGCAGTATTTT CASTLAGGTDTQYF TRBD2 TRBJ2-3 TRBV7-8 many
TGTGCCAGCAGCTTTCGACTAGCGGGAGGACAAGAGACCCAGTACTTC CASSFRLAGGQETQYF TRBD2 TRBJ2-5 TRBV5-4 few
TGTGCCAGCAGCTTAGTCGTGGGCGACGAGCAGTACTTC CASSLVVGDEQYF NA TRBJ2-7 TRBV7-9 NA
TGTGCCAGCAGCTTAGCTGGGACAGGGATTAATAATTCACCCCTCCACTTT CASSLAGTGINNSPLHF TRBD1 TRBJ1-6 TRBV7-2 NA
TGTGCCAGCAGTTATTCATGGGGCAGCGTGAGCGGCTACACCTTC CASSYSWGSVSGYTF NA TRBJ1-2 TRBV28 few
TGTGCCAGCGGGCTAGCGGGAGGTTCCTACGAGCAGTACTTC CASGLAGGSYEQYF TRBD2 TRBJ2-7 TRBV28 NA
TGTGCCAGCAGCTGGGGAGACTACGAGCAGTACTTC CASSWGDYEQYF NA TRBJ2-7 TRBV6-2/TRBV6-3 few
TGTGCCGGACAGGGAGGTAATGGCTACACCTTC CAGQGGNGYTF TRBD1 TRBJ1-2 TRBV19 NA
TGTGCCAGCAGCCCCGAGGGTTGGGACGGGCCTAATTCACCCCTCCACTTT CASSPEGWDGPNSPLHF NA TRBJ1-6 TRBV12-3/TRBV12-4 NA
TGTGCCAGCAGCGACCCGACAGGGGGCGGGATAGAGACCCAGTACTTC CASSDPTGGGIETQYF TRBD1 TRBJ2-5 TRBV5-4 few
TGTGCCAGCAGTGTTCGGACAAGGGAAAACTATGGCTACACCTTC CASSVRTRENYGYTF NA TRBJ1-2 TRBV6-1 few
TGTGCCAGCAGTCCCTGGTCCGAGAACACTGAAGCTTTCTTT CASSPWSENTEAFF NA TRBJ1-1 TRBV27 NA
TGTGCCAGCAGCGCCCGGGCCCAATTCGATGAGCAGTTCTTC CASSARAQFDEQFF NA TRBJ2-1 TRBV5-4 NA
TGTGCCAGCAGCCCCTCTAGCGGCCTCAGCTACAATGAGCAGTTCTTC CASSPSSGLSYNEQFF TRBD2 TRBJ2-1 TRBV3-1 NA
TGTGCCAGCAGCATGACAGGGGGCGAAGTCGAGCAGTACTTC CASSMTGGEVEQYF TRBD1 TRBJ2-7 TRBV5-6 many
TGTGCCAGCAGGGCCCGGGACACGACGACAGATACGCAGTATTTT CASRARDTTTDTQYF NA TRBJ2-3 TRBV2 NA
TGTGCCAGCAGTTTACCAGACAGGGTAGATCAGCCCCAGCATTTT CASSLPDRVDQPQHF TRBD1 TRBJ1-5 TRBV28 many
TGTGCCAGCAGCGCCTTAGCGGGAGGCGCCACAGATACGCAGTATTTT CASSALAGGATDTQYF TRBD2 TRBJ2-3 TRBV11-2 NA
TGTGCCAGCAGTTACTTCGGACAAGGGCAGTTCTTC CASSYFGQGQFF NA TRBJ2-1 TRBV6-2/TRBV6-3 NA
TGTGCCAGCAGCATCCGACAGGGACGGAAGTCTGGGGCCAACGTCCTGACTTTC CASSIRQGRKSGANVLTF TRBD1 TRBJ2-6 TRBV9 few
TGTGCCAGCAGCTTAGATGCAGGGGGCTATGGCTACACCTTC CASSLDAGGYGYTF TRBD1 TRBJ1-2 TRBV7-2 many
TGTGCCAGCAGGCCCGAAGGGCGGGAGGGGTACAATGAGCAGTTCTTC CASRPEGREGYNEQFF TRBD2 TRBJ2-1 TRBV6-2/TRBV6-3 few